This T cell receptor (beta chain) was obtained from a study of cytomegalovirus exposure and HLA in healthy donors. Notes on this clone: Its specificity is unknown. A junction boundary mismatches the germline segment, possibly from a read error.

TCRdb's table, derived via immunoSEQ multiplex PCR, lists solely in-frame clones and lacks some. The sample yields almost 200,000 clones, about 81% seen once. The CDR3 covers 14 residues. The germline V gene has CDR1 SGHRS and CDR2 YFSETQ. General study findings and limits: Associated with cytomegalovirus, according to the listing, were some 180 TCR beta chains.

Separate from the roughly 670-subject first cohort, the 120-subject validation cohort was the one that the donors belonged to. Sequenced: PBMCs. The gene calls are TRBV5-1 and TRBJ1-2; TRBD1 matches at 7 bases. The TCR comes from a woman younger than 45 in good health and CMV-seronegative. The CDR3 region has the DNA TGTGCCAGCAGCCTTGGGACAGTTACATATGGCTACACCTTC. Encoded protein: CASSLGTVTYGYTF. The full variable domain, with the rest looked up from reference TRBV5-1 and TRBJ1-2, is KAGVTQTPRYLIKTRGQQVTLSCSPISGHRSVSWYQQTPGQGLQFLFEYFSETQRNKGNFPGRFSGRQFSNSRSEMNVSTLELGDSALYLCASSLGTVTYGYTFGSGTRLTVV.